The next 21 T cell receptor beta chains were all read from a single sample in a study. TCRdb's copy holds only in-frame clones and misses some; the assay was immunoSEQ multiplex PCR. The sample shows 55,000 to 70,000 clones, 90% to 95% of them seen only once. Sequenced input: PBMCs. These receptors originate from a man aged 35-49 years with rheumatoid arthritis.

V and J are TRBV5-5 and TRBJ1-6; possible D gene TRBD1, 5 bases. With 7 bases removed from V and 5 bases from J, the gap between germline ends came to 10 bases. The CDR3 contains 13 residues. Germline-derived CDR1 and CDR2 are SGHKS and YYEKEE (reference sequence). The CDR3 coding sequence is TGTGCCAGCGAGGAGACAGATAATTCACCCCTCCACTTT. It yields the protein CASEETDNSPLHF.

V usage is TRBV4-3 and J usage is TRBJ1-1, with TRBD1 identical over 7 bases. This CDR3 has 13 residues. CDR1 and CDR2 from the germline V gene are LGHNA and YSLEER. The V segment lost 0 bases and the J segment 7 bases; nucleotides outside the gene matches: 2. The CDR3 loop is CASSQETGVEAFF. The CDR3, as DNA: TGCGCCAGCAGCCAAGAAACAGGGGTTGAAGCTTTCTTT.

The V call is TRBV28, the J call TRBJ1-1; no reliable D call. Germline V gene sequence: CDR1 MDHEN, CDR2 SYDVKM. V was trimmed by 5 bases and J by 8 bases, leaving 9 bases between them. The CDR3 spans 11 residues. DNA of the CDR3: TGTGCCAGCAGTACTCGTTGGGAAGCTTTCTTT. Translation gives CASSTRWEAFF.

The CDR3 sequence: CASSPENTGEQYF. The CDR3 DNA follows: TGCGCCAGCAGCCCTGAGAATACGGGAGAGCAGTACTTC. The rearrangement links TRBV5-1 to TRBJ2-7, with D possibly TRBD2 on 5 matching bases. Germline CDR1 is SGHRS and CDR2 is YFSETQ. CDR3 length equals 13 residues. V was cut by 4 bases and J by 7 bases, with 15 bases left in between.

The chain combines TRBV9 with TRBJ2-1; TRBD2 aligns across 11 bases. Germline CDR1 and CDR2: SGDLS and YYNGEE. This CDR3 has 16 residues. J gave up 2 bases and V 0 bases, and 1 base lay outside the gene matches. CDR3 amino acids: CASSVASGRTYNEQFF. The CDR3 coding sequence is TGTGCCAGCAGCGTAGCTAGCGGGAGGACCTACAATGAGCAGTTCTTC.

The chain couples TRBV11-2 to TRBJ2-5; 7 bases match TRBD1. Trimming at V came to 2 bases and at J to 2 bases, leaving 5 bases not matched to a gene. CDR3 size: 15 residues. Germline V gene sequence: CDR1 SGHAT, CDR2 FQNNGV. CDR3 amino acids: CASSLRGRRQETQYF. In DNA form, the CDR3 reads TGTGCCAGCAGCTTAAGGGGGCGGCGGCAAGAGACCCAGTACTTC.

The chain uses TRBV27 and TRBJ2-7; 9 bases line up with TRBD1. This CDR3 is 15 amino acids long. V lost 5 bases to trimming and J lost 6 bases; unmatched junction nucleotides: 11. Germline assignment: CDR1 MNHEY and CDR2 SMNVEV (reference sequence). The CDR3 nucleotides are TGTGCCAGCAGTACTGTCGGGACAGGGTCAGCCGAGCAGTACTTC. This gives the protein CASSTVGTGSAEQYF.

V usage is TRBV3-1 (or the pseudogene TRBV3-2) and J usage is TRBJ2-3; D might be TRBD1 or TRBD2, each matching 7 bases. V lost 2 bases and J 3 bases, leaving 24 bases between the germline ends. There are 19 residues in the CDR3. CDR1 LGHDT and CDR2 YNNKEL come from the germline V gene (reference sequence). The CDR3 loop reads CASSQHSSTGRGVTDTQYF. The CDR3 bases are TGTGCCAGCAGCCAACACAGCTCGACAGGGAGGGGGGTAACAGATACGCAGTATTTT.

V usage is TRBV2 and J usage is TRBJ2-7; 7 positions match TRBD1. The length of the CDR3 is 14 residues. Losses at the gene ends were 7 bases for V and 0 bases for J; bases not matched to a gene: 6. Germline V gene sequence: CDR1 SNHLY, CDR2 FYNNEI. CDR3 DNA: TGTGCCAGCACTAGACAGGGAGTCTCCTACGAGCAGTACTTC. This sequence encodes CASTRQGVSYEQYF. Full variable domain (rest looked up from reference TRBV2 and TRBJ2-7): EPEVTQTPSHQVTQMGQEVILRCVPISNHLYFYWYRQILGQKVEFLVSFYNNEISEKSEIFDDQFSVERPDGSNFTLKIRSTKLEDSAMYFCASTRQGVSYEQYFGPGTRLTVT.

The chain joins TRBV7-9 to TRBJ1-2; possibly TRBD1 for D (5 bases). The V gene lost 7 bases and the J gene lost 4 bases, with 13 bases spanning the gap. The CDR3 runs 13 residues. Germline CDR1 SEHNR, CDR2 FQNEAQ (reference sequence). The CDR3 DNA sequence: TGTGCCAGCAATGAGGGACTAACCTATGGCTACACCTTC. Protein product: CASNEGLTYGYTF.

This chain joins TRBV24-1 and TRBJ2-4; D might be TRBD1 (6 bases). V dropped 7 bases and J dropped 3 bases, with 18 bases sitting between them. CDR3 size: 16 residues. Per the germline V gene, CDR1 is KGHDR and CDR2 is SFDVKD. The CDR3 reads CATRLTGKLDKNIQYF. CDR3 sequence (DNA): TGTGCCACCAGGCTTACAGGGAAATTAGACAAAAACATTCAGTACTTC.

This chain links TRBV14 with TRBJ1-2; D is unresolved. This CDR3 comprises 15 residues. With 1 base removed from V and 5 bases from J, the gap between germline ends came to 14 bases. Germline V gene sequence: CDR1 SGHDN, CDR2 FVKESK. The CDR3 sequence: CASSQATGKVYGYTF. CDR3 nucleotides: TGTGCCAGCAGCCAAGCAACCGGGAAAGTTTATGGCTACACCTTC.

The chain joins TRBV19 to TRBJ2-7; D might be TRBD2 (6 bases). The CDR3 is 14 residues long. Trimming left V 8 bases short and J 2 bases short, with 16 bases between. Per the germline V gene, CDR1 is LNHDA and CDR2 is SQIVND (reference sequence). CDR3 DNA: TGTGCCAGTTCTTCCGGGACTCAGACCTACGAGCAGTACTTC. Its protein is CASSSGTQTYEQYF.

This chain connects TRBV6-5 to TRBJ2-1; TRBD1 aligns across 8 bases. Germline V gene data show CDR1 as MNHEY and CDR2 as SVGAGI. After removal of 3 bases from V and 8 bases from J, the junction contained 6 bases not matched to a gene. There are 14 residues in the CDR3. In DNA form, the CDR3 reads TGTGCCAGCAGTTATGGGACAGGCAAGGATGAGCAGTTCTTC. Protein sequence: CASSYGTGKDEQFF.

V and J are TRBV10-3 and TRBJ1-1; no clear D. The CDR3 length is 12 residues. Trimming pared 11 bases from V and 2 bases from J, leaving 12 bases between. CDR1 is ENHRY, CDR2 SYGVKD, per germline. CDR3 nucleotide sequence: TGTGCCCTTTCCGACGGTAACACTGAAGCTTTCTTT. This gives the protein CALSDGNTEAFF.

This clone was observed a single time. The chain uses TRBV9 and TRBJ2-2; 9 nucleotides line up with TRBD1. The V gene end was trimmed by 4 bases and the J gene end by 3 bases; junction bases not matched to a gene: 13. Germline assignment: CDR1 SGDLS and CDR2 YYNGEE. CDR3 size: 18 residues. DNA of the CDR3: TGTGCCAGCAGCCCAATCGATGATTGGACAGGGGACACCGGGGAGCTGTTTTTT. Amino acids: CASSPIDDWTGDTGELFF.

V is TRBV15 and J is TRBJ2-7; possibly TRBD1 or TRBD2 for D (5 bases each). This CDR3 is built from 14 residues. Germline CDR1 and CDR2: LNHNV and YYDKDF (reference sequence). Trimming removed 4 bases at V and 2 bases at J, with 12 bases between. This chain's CDR3 is CATSTGTAPYEQYF. CDR3 DNA: TGTGCCACCAGCACCGGGACGGCACCCTACGAGCAGTACTTC. Combining the CDR3 with reference TRBV15 and TRBJ2-7 gives the whole variable domain DAMVIQNPRYQVTQFGKPVTLSCSQTLNHNVMYWYQQKSSQAPKLLFHYYDKDFNNEADTPDNFQSRRPNTSFCFLDIRSPGLGDTAMYLCATSTGTAPYEQYFGPGTRLTVT.

The V gene is TRBV7-2, the J gene TRBJ2-7, with TRBD2 identical over 7 bases. This CDR3 spans 16 amino acids. The germline V gene has CDR1 SGHTA and CDR2 FQGNSA. V dropped 5 bases and J dropped 2; count of bases not matched to a gene: 12. CDR3: CASSPLGGGQAYEQYF. Written as DNA, the CDR3 is TGTGCCAGCAGCCCCCTCGGCGGGGGTCAGGCCTACGAGCAGTACTTC.

The chain couples TRBV18 to TRBJ2-1, with D maybe TRBD2 (5 bases). CDR1 and CDR2 from the germline V gene are KGHSH and LQKENI. V was pared by 8 bases and J by 9 bases, with 23 bases between. This CDR3 has 15 residues. The CDR3, as DNA: TGTGCCAGCACCCTGTCTAGCCAGCTTAGTGGTGAGCAGTTCTTC. This translates into CASTLSSQLSGEQFF.

This chain uses TRBV7-9 with TRBJ2-2, with TRBD2 as a possible D gene (5 bases). Germline-derived CDR1 and CDR2 are SEHNR and FQNEAQ (reference sequence). This CDR3 contains 15 residues. V lost 5 bases and J 1 base, leaving 11 bases between the germline ends. CDR3 nucleotide sequence: TGTGCCAGCAGCAATAGCGACGTGAACACCGGGGAGCTGTTTTTT. Amino acid sequence: CASSNSDVNTGELFF.

CDR3 DNA: TGTGCCAGTACCCCAAGGGGGCTCGACTATGGCTACACCTTC. It encodes CASTPRGLDYGYTF. V gene TRBV19 combines with J gene TRBJ1-2; the match to TRBD1 covers 7 bases. Germline CDR1 and CDR2: LNHDA and SQIVND (reference sequence). The CDR3 sequence is 14 residues long. The V and J ends lost 7 bases and 3 bases, in that order; junction bases with no gene match: 8.